This is a list of T cell receptor beta chains from one sample in a study of early T cells in non-severe SARS-CoV-2 infection. TCRdb used MiXCR to reprocess the 5' RACE reads, holding one entry per CDR3 protein. The data show approximately 40,000 distinct CDR3 sequences, about 5.7% seen once. The sequencing here drew on whole blood, taken at baseline. These receptors came from an adult who was a healthcare worker with PCR-confirmed SARS-CoV-2 infection or an uninfected control (not recorded which). The CDR3 runs from the conserved cysteine through the conserved F or W. D genes are given only for firm matches. Clone size appears in some rows only: once, few, many, or a class for an expanded clone.

d_call: -
v_call: TRBV7-2
clone_size: -
cdr3_length: 13
j_call: TRBJ1-6
cdr3_aa: CASSLASRYSVHF
cdr3_nt: TGTGCCAGCAGCTTAGCCTCTCGATATTCTGTCCACTTT

d_call: -
v_call: TRBV6-1
clone_size: -
cdr3_length: 15
j_call: TRBJ1-2
cdr3_aa: CASSEAGGPTYGYTF
cdr3_nt: TGTGCCAGCAGTGAGGCCGGGGGTCCTACTTATGGCTACACCTTC

d_call: -
v_call: TRBV4-3
clone_size: many
cdr3_length: 15
j_call: TRBJ2-1
cdr3_aa: CASSQTGTESNEQFF
cdr3_nt: TGCGCCAGCAGCCAGACCGGGACGGAGTCAAATGAGCAGTTCTTC

d_call: -
v_call: TRBV5-1
clone_size: many
cdr3_length: 14
j_call: TRBJ1-1
cdr3_aa: CASSINQGNTEAFF
cdr3_nt: TGCGCCAGCAGTATTAATCAGGGGAATACTGAAGCTTTCTTT

d_call: TRBD1
v_call: TRBV5-4
clone_size: -
cdr3_length: 15
j_call: TRBJ2-3
cdr3_aa: CASSSARQGADTQYF
cdr3_nt: TGTGCCAGCAGCTCGGCTCGACAGGGGGCTGATACGCAGTATTTT

d_call: -
v_call: TRBV7-9
clone_size: many
cdr3_length: 16
j_call: TRBJ2-3
cdr3_aa: CASSPLWGALTDTQYF
cdr3_nt: TGTGCCAGCAGCCCCCTGTGGGGTGCCCTCACAGATACGCAGTATTTT

d_call: -
v_call: TRBV6-5
clone_size: many
cdr3_length: 14
j_call: TRBJ1-6
cdr3_aa: CASSYLTDNSPLHF
cdr3_nt: TGTGCCAGCAGCTACTTGACGGATAATTCACCCCTCCACTTT

d_call: TRBD2
v_call: TRBV20-1
clone_size: -
cdr3_length: 18
j_call: TRBJ2-7
cdr3_aa: CSARDPVARTSGGYEQYF
cdr3_nt: TGCAGTGCTAGAGATCCGGTTGCCCGGACTAGCGGGGGCTACGAGCAGTACTTC

d_call: -
v_call: TRBV5-1
clone_size: few
cdr3_length: 15
j_call: TRBJ1-4
cdr3_aa: CASRLSGRANEKLFF
cdr3_nt: TGCGCCAGCCGGTTGTCCGGTAGGGCGAATGAAAAACTGTTTTTT

d_call: -
v_call: TRBV4-2
clone_size: -
cdr3_length: 12
j_call: TRBJ2-2
cdr3_aa: CASSQVSGGLFF
cdr3_nt: TGTGCCAGCAGCCAAGTATCCGGAGGACTGTTTTTT

d_call: TRBD1
v_call: TRBV7-6
clone_size: few
cdr3_length: 12
j_call: TRBJ1-1
cdr3_aa: CASSLRTGEAFF
cdr3_nt: TGTGCCAGCAGCCTAAGGACAGGGGAAGCTTTCTTT